This T cell receptor beta chain appears in the sequencing data of a study of blood T cell repertoires in COVID-19 (dated by TCRdb to the early 2020s). The study in broad terms: Collaborator samples came from the United States, Italy and Spain and covered acute and convalescent phases of COVID-19. The sample metadata nearly always contained a de-identified subject ID, COVID-19 status, age in years and sex. Samples were obtained from the ongoing ImmuneRACE study (first 160 participants) and from over 1,000 subjects provided by 6 global collaborators. The repertoires were made available in a free public database intended to serve as a resource for research on the immune response to SARS-CoV-2. Where available, HLA class I and class II types were obtained from metadata supplied by the sample provider rather than from assay-based typing. Subjects who had been exposed to COVID-19, were actively infected with it, or had recovered from it provided the deeply sampled blood TCRbeta repertoires that made up the dataset. The material from the prospective study consisted of cDNA or gDNA derived from T cells, B-cell-depleted T cells, or PBMCs.

The full study reports these points: The quantity of clinical and demographic metadata differed by source and by participant and was supplied without curation.

TCRbeta CDR3 regions were amplified from genomic DNA using the immunoSEQ Assay, a bias-controlled multiplex PCR. Per the authors' processing: Within the assay, amplification of reference gene primers was used to estimate how many nucleated cells each sample contained. To quantify the absolute abundance of each unique TCRbeta CDR3 rearrangement, sequence reads were collapsed and filtered. For each sample, productive Simpson clonality was calculated as the square root of Simpson's diversity index across productive rearrangements. What TCRdb holds here is the immuneACCESS table cut down to in-frame rearrangements. Part of the clones is not present; checked against another copy, under half of the missing clones reflect an unresolved V gene, and the others are unexplained. From that table come the V and J calls and clone size; the DNA was used to work out D and trimming. In this sample the table shows hundreds of thousands of clones, around 90% of which occur a single time. The ten largest clones take up around 3% of the sample.

Concerning this clone: Its antigen is not yet known. Base qualities are not recorded, but no much larger clone differs from it by a single base.

Participants in the prospective study were enrolled through a virtual design, were aged about 18 to 90 years, and lived in some 24 United States geographic areas. To assign participants to cohorts, the prospective study relied on clinical history that participants themselves reported in a screening survey and a study questionnaire. Recovered participants in ImmuneRACE Cohort 3 were defined as having two consecutive negative NP/OP PCR tests, clearance from a healthcare professional, or resolution of symptoms. In the prospective study, mobile phlebotomists collected whole blood, serum and a nasopharyngeal or oropharyngeal swab from each participant. Over a roughly 2-month period, participants in the prospective study had the option of providing additional blood draws and questionnaires. Before DNA extraction, blood samples from the prospective study were shipped at room temperature or frozen. V is pruned by 5 bases and J by 4 bases, leaving 14 bases of the junction without a gene match. The CDR3 measures 17 amino acids from cysteine to phenylalanine. Only the CDR3 region is kept as DNA, spanning 51 bases read in frame from base 1. For CDR1 and CDR2, the germline V gene (reference sequence) lists LNHDA and SQIVND.

In this chain, TRBV19 is recombined with TRBJ1-1, with 9 bases in between that match TRBD1. Sequencing was performed on PBMCs or T cells enriched from blood (not recorded which). The sequence derives from a woman aged 45-59 years who had recovered from COVID-19. The nucleotide sequence is given as TGTGCCAGTAGTGCAGGACAGGGGATCCTTAGGGGCACTGAAGCTTTCTTT. It translates to CASSAGQGILRGTEAFF. With the rest looked up from the reference TRBV19 and TRBJ1-1 genes rather than sequenced, the full variable domain is DGGITQSPKYLFRKEGQNVTLSCEQNLNHDAMYWYRQDPGQGLRLIYYSQIVNDFQKGDIAEGYSVSREKKESFPLTVTSAQKNPTAFYLCASSAGQGILRGTEAFFGQGTRLTVV.